The clone carrying this T cell receptor beta chain was counted a few times. Its antigen is still unknown. At one boundary the junction diverges from the germline segment, which might be a read error. This specimen comes from a study of blood T cells in healthy people across ages. Findings of the study overall: Not knowing donor CMV status may have confounded expanded clonotype changes.

Germline CDR1 is SGHTA and CDR2 is FQGNSA. There are 10 residues in the CDR3. Using a J-beta primer mix together with a sample-barcoded 5' primer, a second PCR was run for roughly 7 to 12 cycles. The authors tagged each cDNA molecule using a template-switch adaptor with 12 random nucleotides. TCRdb analysed the 5' RACE reads with MiXCR anew, one entry per CDR3 protein. In the table there are approximately 800,000 distinct CDR3 sequences, more than 45% of which are singletons. The clonotype originates from a man between 25 and 39 years old in good health. This sequence joins TRBV7-2 and TRBJ2-1; D not certain. Input material: blood. CDR3 in amino acids: CATSSNEQFF. CDR3 DNA sequence: TGTGCCACCAGCTCCAATGAGCAGTTCTTC.